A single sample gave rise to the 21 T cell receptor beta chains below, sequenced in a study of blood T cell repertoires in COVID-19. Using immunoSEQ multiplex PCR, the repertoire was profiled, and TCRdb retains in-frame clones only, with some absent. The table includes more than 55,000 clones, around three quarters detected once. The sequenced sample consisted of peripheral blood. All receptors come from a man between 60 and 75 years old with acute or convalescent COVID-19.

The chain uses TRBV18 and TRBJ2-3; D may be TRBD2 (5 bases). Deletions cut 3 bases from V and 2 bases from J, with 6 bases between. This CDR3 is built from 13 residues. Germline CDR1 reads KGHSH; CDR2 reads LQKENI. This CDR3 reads CASSPRATDTQYF. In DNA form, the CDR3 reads TGTGCCAGCTCACCGAGGGCCACAGATACGCAGTATTTT.

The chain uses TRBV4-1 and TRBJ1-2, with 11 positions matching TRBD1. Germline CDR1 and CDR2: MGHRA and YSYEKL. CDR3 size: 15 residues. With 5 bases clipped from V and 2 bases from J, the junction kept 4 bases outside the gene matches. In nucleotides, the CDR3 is TGCGCCAGCAGCTTTCGGGACAGGGGGAACTATGGCTACACCTTC. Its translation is CASSFRDRGNYGYTF.

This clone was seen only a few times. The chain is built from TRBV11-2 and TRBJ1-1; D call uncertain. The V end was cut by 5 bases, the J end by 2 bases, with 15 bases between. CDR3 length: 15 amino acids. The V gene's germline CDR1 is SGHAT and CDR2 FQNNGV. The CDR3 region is CASSPRTADNTEAFF. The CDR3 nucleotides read TGTGCCAGCAGCCCGAGGACTGCCGACAACACTGAAGCTTTCTTT.

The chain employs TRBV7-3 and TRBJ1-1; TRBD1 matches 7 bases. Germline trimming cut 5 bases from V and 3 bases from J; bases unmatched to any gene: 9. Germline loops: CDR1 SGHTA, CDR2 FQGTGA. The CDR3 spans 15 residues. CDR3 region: CASSPWGGQDTEAFF. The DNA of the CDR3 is TGTGCCAGCAGCCCCTGGGGCGGACAGGACACTGAAGCTTTCTTT.

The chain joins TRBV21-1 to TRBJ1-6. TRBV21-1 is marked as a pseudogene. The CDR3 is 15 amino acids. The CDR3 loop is CASSKGGSYNSPLHF. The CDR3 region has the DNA TGTGCCAGCAGCAAAGGCGGCTCCTATAATTCACCCCTCCACTTT.

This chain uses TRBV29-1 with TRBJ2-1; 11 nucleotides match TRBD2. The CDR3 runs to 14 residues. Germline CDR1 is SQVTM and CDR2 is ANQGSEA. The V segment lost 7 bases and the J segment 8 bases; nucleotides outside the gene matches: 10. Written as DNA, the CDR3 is TGCAGCGCTAGGTCCGGGACTAGCGGTGATGAGCAGTTCTTC. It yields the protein CSARSGTSGDEQFF.

DNA of the CDR3: TGTGCTAGTGGTTCCTACACAGGATCTAACTATGGCTACACCTTC. As protein: CASGSYTGSNYGYTF. The chain uses TRBV12-5 and TRBJ1-2; D is possibly TRBD1 (5 bases). The V and J ends lost 4 bases and 0 bases respectively, with 12 bases between them. The germline V gene has CDR1 LGHNT and CDR2 FRNRAP. This CDR3 region has 15 residues.

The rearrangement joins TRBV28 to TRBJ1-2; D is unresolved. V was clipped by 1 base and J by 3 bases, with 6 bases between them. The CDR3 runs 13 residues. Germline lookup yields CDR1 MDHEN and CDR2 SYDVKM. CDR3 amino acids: CASSLFTDYGYTF. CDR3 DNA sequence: TGTGCCAGCAGTTTATTTACAGACTATGGCTACACCTTC.

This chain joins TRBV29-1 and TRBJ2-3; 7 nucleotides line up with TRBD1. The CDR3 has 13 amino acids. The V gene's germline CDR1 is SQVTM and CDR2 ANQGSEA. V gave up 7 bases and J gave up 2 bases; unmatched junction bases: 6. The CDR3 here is CSADRENTDTQYF. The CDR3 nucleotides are TGCAGCGCCGACAGGGAAAACACAGATACGCAGTATTTT.

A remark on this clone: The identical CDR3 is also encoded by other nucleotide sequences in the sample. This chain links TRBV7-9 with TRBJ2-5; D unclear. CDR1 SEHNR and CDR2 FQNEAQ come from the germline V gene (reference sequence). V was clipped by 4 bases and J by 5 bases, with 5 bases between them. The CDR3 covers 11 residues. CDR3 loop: CASSSGETQYF. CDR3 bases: TGTGCCAGCAGCTCCGGGGAGACCCAGTACTTC.

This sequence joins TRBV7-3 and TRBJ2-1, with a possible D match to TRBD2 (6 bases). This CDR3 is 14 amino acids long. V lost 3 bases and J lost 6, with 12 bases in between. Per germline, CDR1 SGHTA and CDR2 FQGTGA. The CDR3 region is CASSFRGGGNEQFF. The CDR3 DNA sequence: TGTGCCAGCAGCTTCCGGGGAGGAGGCAATGAGCAGTTCTTC.

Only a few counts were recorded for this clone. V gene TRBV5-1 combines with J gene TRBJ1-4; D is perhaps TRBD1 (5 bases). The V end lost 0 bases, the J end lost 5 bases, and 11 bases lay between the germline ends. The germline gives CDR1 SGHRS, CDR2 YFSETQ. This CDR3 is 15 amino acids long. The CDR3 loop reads CASSLVGGSNEKLFF. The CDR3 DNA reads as TGCGCCAGCAGCTTGGTTGGGGGGTCGAATGAAAAACTGTTTTTT.

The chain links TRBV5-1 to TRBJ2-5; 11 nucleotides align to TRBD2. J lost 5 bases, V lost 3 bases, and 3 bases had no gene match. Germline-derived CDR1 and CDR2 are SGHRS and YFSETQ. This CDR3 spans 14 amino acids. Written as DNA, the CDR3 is TGCGCCAGCAGCTCGCCTAGCGGGGGGGAGACCCAGTACTTC. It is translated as CASSSPSGGETQYF.

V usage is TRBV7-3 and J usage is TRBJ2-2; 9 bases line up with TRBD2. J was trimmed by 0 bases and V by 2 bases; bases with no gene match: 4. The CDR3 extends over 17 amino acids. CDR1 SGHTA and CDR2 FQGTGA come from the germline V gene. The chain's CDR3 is CASSLYRTSANTGELFF. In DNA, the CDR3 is TGTGCCAGCAGCTTATACCGGACTAGCGCGAACACCGGGGAGCTGTTTTTT.

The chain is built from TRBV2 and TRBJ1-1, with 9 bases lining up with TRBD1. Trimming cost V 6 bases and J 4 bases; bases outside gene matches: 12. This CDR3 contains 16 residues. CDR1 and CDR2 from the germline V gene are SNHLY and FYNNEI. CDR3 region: CASSYLGQGPLTEAFF. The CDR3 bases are TGTGCCAGCAGCTACTTGGGACAGGGCCCGCTCACTGAAGCTTTCTTT.

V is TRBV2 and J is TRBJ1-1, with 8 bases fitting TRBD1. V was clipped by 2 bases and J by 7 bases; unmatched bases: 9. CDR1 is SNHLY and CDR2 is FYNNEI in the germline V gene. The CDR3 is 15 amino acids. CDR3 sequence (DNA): TGTGCCAGCAGTGAAAGGGCAGGGGGCTCTAGTGAAGCTTTCTTT. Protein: CASSERAGGSSEAFF.

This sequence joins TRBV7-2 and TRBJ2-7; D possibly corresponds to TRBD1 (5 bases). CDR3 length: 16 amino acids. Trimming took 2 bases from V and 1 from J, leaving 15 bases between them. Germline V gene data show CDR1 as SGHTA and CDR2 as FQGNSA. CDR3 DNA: TGTGCCAGCAGCTTATTTATGGGAAGGGGATCCTACGAGCAGTACTTC. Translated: CASSLFMGRGSYEQYF.

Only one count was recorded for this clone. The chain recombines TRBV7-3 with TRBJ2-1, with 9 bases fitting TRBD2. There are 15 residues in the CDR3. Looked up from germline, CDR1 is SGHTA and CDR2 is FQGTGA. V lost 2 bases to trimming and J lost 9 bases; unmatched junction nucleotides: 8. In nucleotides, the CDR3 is TGTGCCAGCAGCTTAGGAGCGGGGGGCACAGGTGAGCAGTTCTTC. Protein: CASSLGAGGTGEQFF.

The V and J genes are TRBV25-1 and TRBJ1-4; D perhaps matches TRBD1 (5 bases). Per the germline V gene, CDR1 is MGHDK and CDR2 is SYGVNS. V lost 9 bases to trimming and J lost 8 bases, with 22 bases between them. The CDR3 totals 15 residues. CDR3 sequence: CASSELGAGGEKLFF. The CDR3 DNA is TGTGCCAGTTCCGAACTAGGGGCGGGAGGAGAAAAACTGTTTTTT.

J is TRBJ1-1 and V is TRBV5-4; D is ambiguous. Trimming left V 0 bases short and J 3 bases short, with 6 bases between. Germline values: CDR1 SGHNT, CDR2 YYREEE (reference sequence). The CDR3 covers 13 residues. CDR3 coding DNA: TGTGCCAGCAGCTTGGATCGGGACACTGAAGCTTTCTTT. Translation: CASSLDRDTEAFF.

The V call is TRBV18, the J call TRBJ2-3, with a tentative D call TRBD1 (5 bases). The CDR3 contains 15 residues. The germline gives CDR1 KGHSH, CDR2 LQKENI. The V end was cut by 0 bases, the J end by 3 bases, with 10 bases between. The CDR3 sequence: CASSPPSQGTDTQYF. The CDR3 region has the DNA TGTGCCAGCTCACCACCGTCCCAGGGAACAGATACGCAGTATTTT.